The sequence of this T cell receptor (beta chain) was determined in a study of T cell changes during pregnancy in multiple sclerosis (dated by TCRdb to the late 2010s). Background on the whole study: The study looked at changes in the T cell repertoire across pregnancy in women with multiple sclerosis.

From the cysteine through the phenylalanine, the CDR3 covers 15 amino acids. The CDR3 DNA has 45 bases and is translated from base 1. Reading the germline V gene gives CDR1 SGHRS and CDR2 YFSETQ. V sheds 0 bases and J sheds 0 bases, leaving 9 bases between their ends. Receptors were amplified or captured by the immunoSEQ multiplex PCR assay. TCRdb's version of the immuneACCESS table is confined to in-frame rearrangements and falls short of the full clone set. An unresolved V gene accounts for under half of the shortfall where checked; the remainder is of unknown origin. The sample yields about 49,000 clones; around 87% were counted once. About 5.1% of the sample goes to the ten largest clones. On this clone: Its antigen has not been determined. Base-call qualities are not available, and no considerably larger clone is one nucleotide away.

Recombination joined TRBV5-1 with TRBJ1-2, and the D gene may be TRBD1, 6 bases matching. This clonotype was obtained from a female donor in good health, enrolled as a control in a pregnancy study. The sample in question was peripheral blood, obtained after pregnancy. The CDR3 has the sequence CASSLGQAANYGYTF. The DNA sequence follows: TGCGCCAGCAGCTTGGGACAGGCCGCTAACTATGGCTACACCTTC.